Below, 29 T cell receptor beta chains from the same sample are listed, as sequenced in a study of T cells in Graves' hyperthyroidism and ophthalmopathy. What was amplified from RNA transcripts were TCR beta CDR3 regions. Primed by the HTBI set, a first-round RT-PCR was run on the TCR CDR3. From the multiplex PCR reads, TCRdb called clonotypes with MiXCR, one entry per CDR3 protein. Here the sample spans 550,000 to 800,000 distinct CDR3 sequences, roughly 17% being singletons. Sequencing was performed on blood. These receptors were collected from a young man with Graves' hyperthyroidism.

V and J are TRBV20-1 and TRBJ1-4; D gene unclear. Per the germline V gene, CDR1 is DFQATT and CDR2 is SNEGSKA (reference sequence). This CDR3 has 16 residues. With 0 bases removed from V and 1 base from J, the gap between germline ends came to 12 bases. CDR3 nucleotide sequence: TGCAGTGCTAGAGACCCCCCCACGGGAACTAATGAAAAACTGTTTTTT. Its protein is CSARDPPTGTNEKLFF.

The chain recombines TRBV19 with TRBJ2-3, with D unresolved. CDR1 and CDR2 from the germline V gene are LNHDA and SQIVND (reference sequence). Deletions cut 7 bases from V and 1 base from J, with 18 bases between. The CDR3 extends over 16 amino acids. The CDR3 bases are TGTGCCAGTAAATCTTCTGCGGCTCGAGGCACAGATACGCAGTATTTT. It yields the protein CASKSSAARGTDTQYF.

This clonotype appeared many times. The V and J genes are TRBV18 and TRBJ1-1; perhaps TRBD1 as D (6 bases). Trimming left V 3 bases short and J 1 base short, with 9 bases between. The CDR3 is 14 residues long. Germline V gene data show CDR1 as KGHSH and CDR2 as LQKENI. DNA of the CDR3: TGTGCCAGCTCACCCGGGACAAAGAACACTGAAGCTTTCTTT. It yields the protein CASSPGTKNTEAFF.

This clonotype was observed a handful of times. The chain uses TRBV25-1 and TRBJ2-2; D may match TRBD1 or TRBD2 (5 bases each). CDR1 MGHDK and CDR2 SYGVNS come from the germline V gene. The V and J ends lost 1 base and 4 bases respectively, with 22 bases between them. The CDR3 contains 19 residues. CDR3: CASSESGTAARLSTGELFF. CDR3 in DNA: TGTGCCAGCAGTGAATCGGGGACCGCTGCAAGGTTGAGCACCGGGGAGCTGTTTTTT.

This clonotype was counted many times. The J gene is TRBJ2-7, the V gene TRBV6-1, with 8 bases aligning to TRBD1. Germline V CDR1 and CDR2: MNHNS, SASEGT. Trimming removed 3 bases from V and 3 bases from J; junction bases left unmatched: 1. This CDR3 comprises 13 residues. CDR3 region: CASSDRGLYEQYF. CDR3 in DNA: TGTGCCAGCAGTGACAGGGGGCTCTACGAGCAGTACTTC.

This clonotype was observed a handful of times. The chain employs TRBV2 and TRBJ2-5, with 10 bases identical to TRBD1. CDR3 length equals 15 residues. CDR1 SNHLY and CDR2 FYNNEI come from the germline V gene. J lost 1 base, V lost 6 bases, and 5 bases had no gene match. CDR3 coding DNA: TGTGCCAGCAGGGACAGGGGGACAATCCAAGAGACCCAGTACTTC. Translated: CASRDRGTIQETQYF.

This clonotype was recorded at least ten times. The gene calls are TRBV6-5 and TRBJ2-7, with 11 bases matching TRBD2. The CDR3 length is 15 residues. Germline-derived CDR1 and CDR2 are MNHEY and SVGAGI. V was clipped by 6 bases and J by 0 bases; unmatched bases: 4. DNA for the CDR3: TGTGCCAGCAGCTATACTAGCGGGAGCTCCTACGAGCAGTACTTC. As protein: CASSYTSGSSYEQYF.

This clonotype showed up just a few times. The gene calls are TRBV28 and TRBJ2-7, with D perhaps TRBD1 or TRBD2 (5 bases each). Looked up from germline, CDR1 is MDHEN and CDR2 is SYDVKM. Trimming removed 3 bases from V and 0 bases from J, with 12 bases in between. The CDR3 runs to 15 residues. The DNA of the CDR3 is TGTGCCAGCAGTTTGTACCGGGGCGCCTCCTACGAGCAGTACTTC. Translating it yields CASSLYRGASYEQYF.

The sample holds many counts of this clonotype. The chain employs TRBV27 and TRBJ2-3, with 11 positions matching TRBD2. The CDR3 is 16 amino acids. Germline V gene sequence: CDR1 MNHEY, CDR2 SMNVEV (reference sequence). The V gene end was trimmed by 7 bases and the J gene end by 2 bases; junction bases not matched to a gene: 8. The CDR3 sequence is CASTEGSGRDTDTQYF. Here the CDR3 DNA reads TGTGCCAGCACCGAAGGTAGCGGGAGGGACACAGATACGCAGTATTTT.

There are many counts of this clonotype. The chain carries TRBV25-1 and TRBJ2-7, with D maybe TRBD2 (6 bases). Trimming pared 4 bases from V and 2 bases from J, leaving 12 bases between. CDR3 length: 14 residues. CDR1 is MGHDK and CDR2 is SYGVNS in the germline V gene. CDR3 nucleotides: TGTGCCAGCAGTGGGGGGGAAGGTCCCTACGAGCAGTACTTC. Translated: CASSGGEGPYEQYF.

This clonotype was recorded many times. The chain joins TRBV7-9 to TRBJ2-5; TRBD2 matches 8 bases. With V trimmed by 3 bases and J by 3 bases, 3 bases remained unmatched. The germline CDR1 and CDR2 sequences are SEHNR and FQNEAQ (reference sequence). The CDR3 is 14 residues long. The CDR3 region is CASSLGLGKETQYF. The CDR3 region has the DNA TGTGCCAGCAGCTTGGGACTAGGGAAAGAGACCCAGTACTTC.

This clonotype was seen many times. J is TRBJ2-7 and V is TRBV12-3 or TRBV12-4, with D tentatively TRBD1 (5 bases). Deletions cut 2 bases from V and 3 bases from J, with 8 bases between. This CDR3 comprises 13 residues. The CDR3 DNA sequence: TGTGCCAGCAGTTTAATCCAGGGCTACGAGCAGTACTTC. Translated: CASSLIQGYEQYF.

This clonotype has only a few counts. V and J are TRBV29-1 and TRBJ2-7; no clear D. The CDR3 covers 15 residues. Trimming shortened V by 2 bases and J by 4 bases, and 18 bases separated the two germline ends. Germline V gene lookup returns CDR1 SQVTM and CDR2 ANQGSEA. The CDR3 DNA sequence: TGCAGCGTTGAATTGCTTCGGACGGTGGGATACGAGCAGTACTTC. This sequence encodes CSVELLRTVGYEQYF.

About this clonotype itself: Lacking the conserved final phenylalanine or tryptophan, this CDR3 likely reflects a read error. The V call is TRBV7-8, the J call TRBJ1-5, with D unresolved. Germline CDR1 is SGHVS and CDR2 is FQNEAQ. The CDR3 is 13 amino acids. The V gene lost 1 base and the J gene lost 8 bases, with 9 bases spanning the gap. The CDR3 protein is CASSLGIGEPQHL. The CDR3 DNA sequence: TGTGCCAGCAGCTTAGGAATCGGGGAGCCCCAGCATCTT.

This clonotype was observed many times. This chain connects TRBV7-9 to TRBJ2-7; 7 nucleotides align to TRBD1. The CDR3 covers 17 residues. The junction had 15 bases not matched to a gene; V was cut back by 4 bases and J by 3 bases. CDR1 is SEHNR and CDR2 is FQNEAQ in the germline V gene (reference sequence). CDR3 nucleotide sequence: TGTGCCAGCAGCTCCTCCGAGTATTTGAGGGGGCTCTACGAGCAGTACTTC. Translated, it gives CASSSSEYLRGLYEQYF.

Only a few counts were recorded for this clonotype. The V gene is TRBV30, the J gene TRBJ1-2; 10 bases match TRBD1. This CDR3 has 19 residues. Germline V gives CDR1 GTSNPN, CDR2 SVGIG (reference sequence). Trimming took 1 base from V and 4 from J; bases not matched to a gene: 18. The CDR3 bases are TGTGCCTGGAGTGACCCGACGATGCGTTTCGGACAGGGGGGCTATGGCTACACCTTC. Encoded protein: CAWSDPTMRFGQGGYGYTF.

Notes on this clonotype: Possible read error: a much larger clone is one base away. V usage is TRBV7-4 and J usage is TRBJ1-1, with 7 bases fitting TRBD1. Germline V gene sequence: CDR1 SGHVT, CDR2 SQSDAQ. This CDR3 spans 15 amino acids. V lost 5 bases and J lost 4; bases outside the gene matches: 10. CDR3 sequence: CASSRIRGGSTEAFF. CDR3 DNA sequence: TGTGCCAGCAGCCGGATCAGGGGGGGATCCACTGAAGCTTTCTTT.

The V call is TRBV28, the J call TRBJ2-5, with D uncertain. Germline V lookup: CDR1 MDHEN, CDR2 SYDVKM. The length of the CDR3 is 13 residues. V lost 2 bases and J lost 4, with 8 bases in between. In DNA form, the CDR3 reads TGTGCCAGCAGTTTAAGGTTGCGAGAGACCCAGTACTTC. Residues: CASSLRLRETQYF. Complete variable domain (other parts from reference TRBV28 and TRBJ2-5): DVKVTQSSRYLVKRTGEKVFLECVQDMDHENMFWYRQDPGLGLRLIYFSYDVKMKEKGDIPEGYSVSREKKERFSLILESASTNQTSMYLCASSLRLRETQYFGPGTRLLVL.

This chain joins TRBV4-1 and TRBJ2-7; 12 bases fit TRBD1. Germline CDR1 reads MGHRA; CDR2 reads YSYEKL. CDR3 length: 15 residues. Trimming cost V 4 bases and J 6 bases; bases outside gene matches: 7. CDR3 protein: CASSPFPGQGAEQYF. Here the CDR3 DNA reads TGCGCCAGCAGCCCCTTCCCGGGACAGGGGGCCGAGCAGTACTTC.

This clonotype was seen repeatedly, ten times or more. The CDR3 protein is CASSSAGAGDTQYF. The CDR3 nucleotides read TGTGCCAGCAGCTCAGCGGGAGCCGGAGATACGCAGTATTTT. This chain uses TRBV11-3 with TRBJ2-3; 8 nucleotides align to TRBD2. Losses at the gene ends were 4 bases for V and 5 bases for J; bases not matched to a gene: 5. Germline lookup yields CDR1 SGHNT and CDR2 YENEEA. CDR3 length: 14 amino acids. Based on the CDR3 plus reference TRBV11-3 and TRBJ2-3, the full variable domain is EAGVVQSPRYKIIEKKQPVAFWCNPISGHNTLYWYLQNLGQGPELLIRYENEEAVDDSQLPKDRFSAERLKGVDSTLKIQPAELGDSAVYLCASSSAGAGDTQYFGPGTRLTVL.

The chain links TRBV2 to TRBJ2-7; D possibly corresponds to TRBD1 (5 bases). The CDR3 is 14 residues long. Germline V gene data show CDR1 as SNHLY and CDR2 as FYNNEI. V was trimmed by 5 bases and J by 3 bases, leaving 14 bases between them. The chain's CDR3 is CASSLILDSYEQYF. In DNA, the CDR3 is TGTGCCAGCAGTTTAATACTCGACAGCTACGAGCAGTACTTC.

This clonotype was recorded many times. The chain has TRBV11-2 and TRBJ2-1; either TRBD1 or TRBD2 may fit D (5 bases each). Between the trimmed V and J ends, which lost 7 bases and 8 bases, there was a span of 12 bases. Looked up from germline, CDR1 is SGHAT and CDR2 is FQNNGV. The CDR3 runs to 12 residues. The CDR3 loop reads CASTPGRDEQFF. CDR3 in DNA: TGTGCCAGCACCCCGGGGCGGGATGAGCAGTTCTTC.

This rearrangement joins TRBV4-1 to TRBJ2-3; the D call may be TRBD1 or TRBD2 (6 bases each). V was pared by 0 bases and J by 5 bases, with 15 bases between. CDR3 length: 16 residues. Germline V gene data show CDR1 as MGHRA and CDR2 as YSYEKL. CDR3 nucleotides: TGCGCCAGCAGCCAAGAAGGGGTAAGGGGGGTAGATACGCAGTATTTT. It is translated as CASSQEGVRGVDTQYF.

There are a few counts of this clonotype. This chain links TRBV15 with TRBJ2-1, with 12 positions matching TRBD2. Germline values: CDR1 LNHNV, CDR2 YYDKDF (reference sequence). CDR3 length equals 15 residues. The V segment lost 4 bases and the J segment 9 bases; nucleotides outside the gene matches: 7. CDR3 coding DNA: TGTGCCACCAGCAAGGGGCTAGCGGGAGGGGCTGAGCAGTTCTTC. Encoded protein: CATSKGLAGGAEQFF.

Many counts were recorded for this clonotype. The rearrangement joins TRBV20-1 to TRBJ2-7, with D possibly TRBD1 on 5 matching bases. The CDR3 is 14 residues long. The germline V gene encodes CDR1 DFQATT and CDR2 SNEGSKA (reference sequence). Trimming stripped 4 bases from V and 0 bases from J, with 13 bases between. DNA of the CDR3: TGCAGTGCTATGAGCCTCGACAGCTCCTACGAGCAGTACTTC. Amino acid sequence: CSAMSLDSSYEQYF.

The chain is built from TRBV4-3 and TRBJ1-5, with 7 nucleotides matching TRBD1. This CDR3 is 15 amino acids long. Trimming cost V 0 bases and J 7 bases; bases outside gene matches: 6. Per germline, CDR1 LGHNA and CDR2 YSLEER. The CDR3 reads CASSQDRDSDQPQHF. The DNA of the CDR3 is TGCGCCAGCAGCCAAGATCGGGACAGCGACCAGCCCCAGCATTTT.

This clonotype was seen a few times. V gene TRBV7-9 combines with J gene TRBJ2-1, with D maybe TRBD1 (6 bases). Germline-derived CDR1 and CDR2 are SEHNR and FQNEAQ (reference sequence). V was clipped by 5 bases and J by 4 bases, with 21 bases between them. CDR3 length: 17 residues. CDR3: CASSQDKQGRPYNEQFF. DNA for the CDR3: TGTGCCAGCAGCCAAGATAAACAGGGCCGACCTTACAATGAGCAGTTCTTC.

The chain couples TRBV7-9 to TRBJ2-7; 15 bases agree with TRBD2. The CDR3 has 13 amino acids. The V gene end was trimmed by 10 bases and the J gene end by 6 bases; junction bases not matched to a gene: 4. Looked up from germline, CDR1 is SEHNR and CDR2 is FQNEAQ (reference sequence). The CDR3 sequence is CATGLAGGGEQYF. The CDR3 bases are TGTGCCACTGGACTAGCGGGAGGGGGCGAGCAGTACTTC. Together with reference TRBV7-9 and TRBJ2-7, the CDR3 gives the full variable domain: DTGVSQNPRHKITKRGQNVTFRCDPISEHNRLYWYRQTLGQGPEFLTYFQNEAQLEKSRLLSDRFSAERPKGSFSTLEIQRTEQGDSAMYLCATGLAGGGEQYFGPGTRLTVT.

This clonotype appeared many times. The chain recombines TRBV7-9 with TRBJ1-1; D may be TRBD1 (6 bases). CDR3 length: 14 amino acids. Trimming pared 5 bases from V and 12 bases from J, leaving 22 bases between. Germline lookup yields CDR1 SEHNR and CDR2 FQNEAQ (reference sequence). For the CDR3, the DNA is TGTGCCAGCAGCCCAAACGGACAGACTCTGAGAACTTTCTTT. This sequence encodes CASSPNGQTLRTFF.